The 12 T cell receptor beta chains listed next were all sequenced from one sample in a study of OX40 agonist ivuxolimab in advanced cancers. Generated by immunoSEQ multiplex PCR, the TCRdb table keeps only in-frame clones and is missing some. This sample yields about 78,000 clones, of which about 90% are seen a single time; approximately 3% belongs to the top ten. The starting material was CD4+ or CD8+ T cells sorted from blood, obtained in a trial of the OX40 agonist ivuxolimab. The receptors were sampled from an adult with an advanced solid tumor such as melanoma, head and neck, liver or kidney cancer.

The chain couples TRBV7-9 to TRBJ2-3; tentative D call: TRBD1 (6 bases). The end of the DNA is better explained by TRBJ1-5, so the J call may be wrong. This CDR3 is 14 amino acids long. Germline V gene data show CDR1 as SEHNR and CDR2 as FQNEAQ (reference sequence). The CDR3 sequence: CASSLGLGGDTQHF. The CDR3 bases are TGTGCCAGCAGCTTGGGTCTAGGGGGAGATACGCAGCATTTT.

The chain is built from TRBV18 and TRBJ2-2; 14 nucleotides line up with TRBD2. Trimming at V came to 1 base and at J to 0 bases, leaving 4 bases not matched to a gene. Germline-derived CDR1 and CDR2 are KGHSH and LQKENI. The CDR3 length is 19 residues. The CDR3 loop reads CASSPRRLAGGANTGELFF. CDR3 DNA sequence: TGTGCCAGCTCACCACGGAGACTAGCGGGAGGGGCGAACACCGGGGAGCTGTTTTTT. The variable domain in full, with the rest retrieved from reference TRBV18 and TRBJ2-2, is NAGVMQNPRHLVRRRGQEARLRCSPMKGHSHVYWYRQLPEEGLKFMVYLQKENIIDESGMPKERFSAEFPKEGPSILRIQQVVRGDSAAYFCASSPRRLAGGANTGELFFGEGSRLTVL.

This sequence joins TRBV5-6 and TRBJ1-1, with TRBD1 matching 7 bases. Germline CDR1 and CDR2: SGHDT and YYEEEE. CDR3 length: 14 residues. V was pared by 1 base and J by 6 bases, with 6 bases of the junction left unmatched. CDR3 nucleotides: TGTGCCAGCAGCTTGTTCAACAGGGGTTCTGAAGCTTTCTTT. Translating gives CASSLFNRGSEAFF.

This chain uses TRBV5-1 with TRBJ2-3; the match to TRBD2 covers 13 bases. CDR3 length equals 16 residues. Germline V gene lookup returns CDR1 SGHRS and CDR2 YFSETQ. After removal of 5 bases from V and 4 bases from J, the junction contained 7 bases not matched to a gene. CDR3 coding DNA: TGCGCCAGCAGGCCACTAGCGGGGGGGCAATCAGATACGCAGTATTTT. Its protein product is CASRPLAGGQSDTQYF.

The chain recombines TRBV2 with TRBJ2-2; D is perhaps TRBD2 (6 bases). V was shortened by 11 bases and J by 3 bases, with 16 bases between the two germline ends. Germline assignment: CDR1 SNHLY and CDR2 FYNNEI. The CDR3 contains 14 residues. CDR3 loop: CAGGTLGHTGELFF. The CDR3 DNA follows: TGTGCCGGGGGGACCCTGGGCCACACCGGGGAGCTGTTTTTT.

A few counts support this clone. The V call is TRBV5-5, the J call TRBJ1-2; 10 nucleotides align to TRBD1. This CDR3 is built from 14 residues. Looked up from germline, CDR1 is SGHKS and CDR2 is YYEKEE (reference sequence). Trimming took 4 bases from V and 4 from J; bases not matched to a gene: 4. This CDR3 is CASSVRDRGYGYTF. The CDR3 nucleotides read TGTGCCAGCAGCGTCCGGGACAGGGGCTATGGCTACACCTTC.

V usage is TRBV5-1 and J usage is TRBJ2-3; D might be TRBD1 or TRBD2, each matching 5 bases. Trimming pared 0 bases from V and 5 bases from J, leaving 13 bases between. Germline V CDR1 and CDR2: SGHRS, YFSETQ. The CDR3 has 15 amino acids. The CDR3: CASSLEGHAGDTQYF. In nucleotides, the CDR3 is TGCGCCAGCAGCTTGGAGGGGCATGCGGGAGATACGCAGTATTTT.

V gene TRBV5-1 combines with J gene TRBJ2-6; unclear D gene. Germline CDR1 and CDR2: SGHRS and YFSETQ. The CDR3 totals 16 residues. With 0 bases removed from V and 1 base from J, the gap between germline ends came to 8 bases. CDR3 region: CASSLAGGSGANVLTF. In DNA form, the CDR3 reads TGCGCCAGCAGCTTGGCCGGCGGATCTGGGGCCAACGTCCTGACTTTC.

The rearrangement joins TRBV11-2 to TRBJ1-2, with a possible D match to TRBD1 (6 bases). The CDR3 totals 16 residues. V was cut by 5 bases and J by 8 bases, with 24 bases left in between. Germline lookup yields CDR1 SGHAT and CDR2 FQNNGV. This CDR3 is CASSPGRGGRANGYTF. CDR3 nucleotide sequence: TGTGCCAGCAGCCCAGGTCGAGGGGGGAGAGCCAACGGCTACACCTTC.

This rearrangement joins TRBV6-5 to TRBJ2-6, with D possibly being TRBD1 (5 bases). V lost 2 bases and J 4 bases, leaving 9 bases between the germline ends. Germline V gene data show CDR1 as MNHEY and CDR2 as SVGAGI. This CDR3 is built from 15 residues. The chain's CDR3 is CASSYQGSGANVLTF. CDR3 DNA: TGTGCCAGCAGTTACCAGGGTTCGGGGGCCAACGTCCTGACTTTC.

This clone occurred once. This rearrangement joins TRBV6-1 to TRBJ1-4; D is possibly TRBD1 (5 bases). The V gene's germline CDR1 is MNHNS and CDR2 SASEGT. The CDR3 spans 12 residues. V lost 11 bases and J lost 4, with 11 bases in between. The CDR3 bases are TGTGCCGGGGGGGACGGTAATGAAAAACTGTTTTTT. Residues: CAGGDGNEKLFF.

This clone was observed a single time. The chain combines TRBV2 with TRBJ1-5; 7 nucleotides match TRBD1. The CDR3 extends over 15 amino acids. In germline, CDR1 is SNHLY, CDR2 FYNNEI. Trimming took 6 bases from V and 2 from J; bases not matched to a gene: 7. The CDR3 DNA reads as TGTGCCAGCAGCCAGGGTCAGGGGGGCAATCAGCCCCAGCATTTT. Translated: CASSQGQGGNQPQHF.